This record looks at one T cell receptor beta chain sequence and its context. No antigen is known for it. Between the trimmed V and J ends, which lost 8 bases and 1 base, there was a span of 8 bases. The CDR3 sequence is 12 residues long. Germline lookup yields CDR1 PRHDT and CDR2 FYEKMQ (reference sequence). This specimen belongs to a study of CD8 T cells in Susac syndrome. Whole-study findings and limits: The study acknowledged a relatively small number of individuals in its TCR sequencing and HLA analysis.

Reverse transcription of about 0.45 to 1 ug RNA was carried out with random hexamers. An immunoSEQ multiplex PCR generated amplified TCR beta CDR3 products spanning 54 Vbeta and 13 Jbeta. TCRdb fed the immunoSEQ multiplex PCR reads into MiXCR, producing one record per CDR3 protein. This repertoire shows 130,000 or so distinct CDR3 sequences, around 75% found once; its top ten account for about 0.51%. The CD8+ and CD4+ T cells were negatively isolated, with the TEMRA cells enriched by FACS. The specimen was CD8+ T cells from PBMCs. The gene calls are TRBV13 and TRBJ1-1; unclear D gene. This TCR was sampled from a human donor with multiple sclerosis. The CDR3: CASLAGNTEAFF. Here the CDR3 DNA reads TGTGCCAGCCTCGCCGGGAACACTGAAGCTTTCTTT.